Below are 31 T cell receptor beta chains sequenced from a single sample in a study of cytotoxic CD8 clonotypes in ibrutinib-treated CLL. The repertoire was sequenced with immunoSEQ multiplex PCR; TCRdb's copy has only in-frame clones and lacks some. Of fewer than 200,000 clones listed, approximately 80% were seen once; the top ten hold about 4.5%. The material sequenced was PBMCs, taken after 24 months of ibrutinib treatment. These receptor sequences come from a human donor with chronic lymphocytic leukemia.

In nucleotides, the CDR3 is TGTGCCAGCAGTTTATCCAGGGGGAACACTGAAGCTTTCTTT. It codes for CASSLSRGNTEAFF. This chain links TRBV28 with TRBJ1-1; D is perhaps TRBD1 (6 bases). Trimming took off 1 base at V and 1 base at J, with 7 bases between the two ends. This CDR3 has 14 amino acids. CDR1 MDHEN and CDR2 SYDVKM come from the germline V gene.

V and J are TRBV7-3 and TRBJ2-3, with D perhaps matching TRBD2 (5 bases). The V end was cut by 5 bases, the J end by 6 bases, with 15 bases between. Germline V gene lookup returns CDR1 SGHTA and CDR2 FQGTGA. The CDR3 length is 14 residues. CDR3 region: CASSPIARADTQYF. The CDR3 bases are TGTGCCAGCAGCCCAATAGCGAGGGCGGATACGCAGTATTTT.

The chain carries TRBV19 and TRBJ2-7; D is unclear. CDR1 LNHDA and CDR2 SQIVND come from the germline V gene (reference sequence). V was shortened by 5 bases and J by 6 bases, with 23 bases between the two germline ends. There are 16 residues in the CDR3. The CDR3 sequence is CASSSLKGLDRVEQYF. CDR3 coding DNA: TGTGCCAGTAGTTCCCTCAAAGGGTTGGATAGGGTCGAGCAGTACTTC. Full variable domain (outside the CDR3, taken from reference TRBV19 and TRBJ2-7): DGGITQSPKYLFRKEGQNVTLSCEQNLNHDAMYWYRQDPGQGLRLIYYSQIVNDFQKGDIAEGYSVSREKKESFPLTVTSAQKNPTAFYLCASSSLKGLDRVEQYFGPGTRLTVT.

The genes are TRBV19 and TRBJ1-5, with D possibly matching TRBD1 (5 bases). Germline V CDR1 and CDR2: LNHDA, SQIVND (reference sequence). With 1 base removed from V and 0 bases from J, the gap between germline ends came to 13 bases. The CDR3 loop spans 17 amino acids. CDR3 protein: CASSIGTSYFSNQPQHF. In nucleotides, the CDR3 is TGTGCCAGTAGTATAGGGACAAGTTACTTTAGCAATCAGCCCCAGCATTTT.

The rearrangement uses TRBV5-4 and TRBJ1-1; D possibly corresponds to TRBD1 (5 bases). The CDR3 is 15 residues long. Germline values: CDR1 SGHNT, CDR2 YYREEE (reference sequence). Deletions cut 2 bases from V and 1 base from J, with 12 bases between. The CDR3 DNA reads TGTGCCAGCAGCTTCGGGGGAGACGGGAACACTGAAGCTTTCTTT. Translation: CASSFGGDGNTEAFF.

This clone was seen once. The V and J genes are TRBV19 and TRBJ1-3; maybe TRBD1 (6 bases). The CDR3 has 14 residues. V was shortened by 9 bases and J by 0 bases, with 12 bases between the two germline ends. Germline values: CDR1 LNHDA, CDR2 SQIVND (reference sequence). CDR3 loop: CASLSQGSGNTIYF. The CDR3, as DNA: TGTGCCAGCCTTTCACAGGGCTCTGGAAACACCATATATTTT. Using reference TRBV19 and TRBJ1-3 for the parts outside the CDR3, the full variable domain is DGGITQSPKYLFRKEGQNVTLSCEQNLNHDAMYWYRQDPGQGLRLIYYSQIVNDFQKGDIAEGYSVSREKKESFPLTVTSAQKNPTAFYLCASLSQGSGNTIYFGEGSWLTVV.

The chain joins TRBV7-9 to TRBJ1-6; D call uncertain. Deletions cut 3 bases from V and 4 bases from J, with 7 bases between. The CDR3 is 14 amino acids. The V gene's germline CDR1 is SEHNR and CDR2 FQNEAQ (reference sequence). The CDR3 nucleotides read TGTGCCAGCAGCTTGGGCCCTTATAATTCACCCCTCCACTTT. Translation gives CASSLGPYNSPLHF.

This clone was recorded once. This CDR3 is CASSPYPSGSGEAFF. CDR3 bases: TGTGCCAGCTCACCTTACCCCTCCGGCTCGGGTGAAGCTTTCTTT. This rearrangement joins TRBV18 to TRBJ1-1; D not certain. V shed 3 bases and J shed 7 bases, with 18 bases lying between them. CDR3 length: 15 amino acids. The germline gives CDR1 KGHSH, CDR2 LQKENI. The entire variable domain, with the rest obtained from reference TRBV18 and TRBJ1-1, is as follows: NAGVMQNPRHLVRRRGQEARLRCSPMKGHSHVYWYRQLPEEGLKFMVYLQKENIIDESGMPKERFSAEFPKEGPSILRIQQVVRGDSAAYFCASSPYPSGSGEAFFGQGTRLTVV.

The rearrangement uses TRBV14 and TRBJ1-2, with TRBD1 as a possible D gene (5 bases). Germline values: CDR1 SGHDN, CDR2 FVKESK. This CDR3 contains 16 residues. V gave up 1 base and J gave up 4 bases, with 16 bases separating them. The CDR3 loop is CASSQGLRIGAYGYTF. Here the CDR3 DNA reads TGTGCCAGCAGCCAAGGACTTCGGATAGGGGCCTATGGCTACACCTTC.

The rearrangement links TRBV9 to TRBJ2-1; D call uncertain. This CDR3 contains 15 residues. Deletions cut 4 bases from V and 0 bases from J, with 11 bases between. Germline values: CDR1 SGDLS, CDR2 YYNGEE. The DNA of the CDR3 is TGTGCCAGCAGCCTAACCGAATACTCCTACAATGAGCAGTTCTTC. This encodes CASSLTEYSYNEQFF.

The CDR3 spells CASSQFGGLVGGQNEQFF. In DNA form, the CDR3 reads TGCGCCAGCAGCCAATTTGGGGGACTAGTAGGAGGACAGAATGAGCAGTTCTTC. V is TRBV4-1 and J is TRBJ2-1; 8 bases fit TRBD2. This CDR3 comprises 18 residues. Germline values: CDR1 MGHRA, CDR2 YSYEKL. V gave up 2 bases and J gave up 7 bases; unmatched junction bases: 16.

The chain links TRBV10-3 to TRBJ2-7, with no clear D. Trimming left V 4 bases short and J 0 bases short, with 7 bases between. This CDR3 is built from 13 residues. Germline V gives CDR1 ENHRY, CDR2 SYGVKD. The CDR3 DNA follows: TGTGCCATCAGTGCTACGGACTCCTACGAGCAGTACTTC. Amino acid sequence: CAISATDSYEQYF.

A single count supports this clone. The DNA for the CDR3 is TGTGCCAGCAGCGAAGGGGCCCAACTGGGGTGGGAGACCCAGTACTTC. Protein sequence: CASSEGAQLGWETQYF. The chain couples TRBV7-2 to TRBJ2-5; tentative D call: TRBD1 (5 bases). Germline CDR1 is SGHTA and CDR2 is FQGNSA. The ends were cut back, 5 bases at V and 5 bases at J, with 21 bases in the middle. The CDR3 covers 16 residues.

This clone was seen only once. The rearrangement joins TRBV6-6 to TRBJ2-7; 8 bases align to TRBD1. This CDR3 contains 13 residues. The germline V gene encodes CDR1 MNHNY and CDR2 SVGAGI (reference sequence). V lost 10 bases to trimming and J lost 5 bases; unmatched junction nucleotides: 10. The CDR3 DNA follows: TGTGCCACCCAGCGACAGGGGATAGACGAGCAGTACTTC. It codes for CATQRQGIDEQYF.

V gene TRBV6-6 combines with J gene TRBJ1-1; D unresolved. Germline values: CDR1 MNHNY, CDR2 SVGAGI (reference sequence). The CDR3 is made up of 13 amino acids. V shed 6 bases and J shed 1 base, with 9 bases lying between them. The CDR3 bases are TGTGCCAGCAGCACCACACAGAACACTGAAGCTTTCTTT. Protein sequence: CASSTTQNTEAFF.

With regard to this clone: Other DNA sequences in the same sample also yield this CDR3. The chain combines TRBV19 with TRBJ1-5; D is possibly TRBD1 (5 bases). The CDR3 spans 13 residues. V lost 6 bases, J lost 5 bases, and 11 bases lay in between. The V gene's germline CDR1 is LNHDA and CDR2 SQIVND (reference sequence). The CDR3 DNA reads TGTGCCAGTAGGGCAGGGAAGGATCAGCCCCAGCATTTT. It translates to CASRAGKDQPQHF. The variable domain in full, completed from reference TRBV19 and TRBJ1-5, reads DGGITQSPKYLFRKEGQNVTLSCEQNLNHDAMYWYRQDPGQGLRLIYYSQIVNDFQKGDIAEGYSVSREKKESFPLTVTSAQKNPTAFYLCASRAGKDQPQHFGDGTRLSIL.

The V call is TRBV7-6, the J call TRBJ1-1; D remains ambiguous. V lost 2 bases and J 0 bases, leaving 4 bases between the germline ends. The CDR3 length is 13 residues. The germline CDR1 and CDR2 sequences are SGHVS and FNYEAQ. The CDR3 is CASSLSVNTEAFF. The CDR3 DNA reads TGTGCCAGCAGCTTATCGGTGAACACTGAAGCTTTCTTT.

The gene calls are TRBV7-7 and TRBJ2-2, with D unclear. Germline lookup yields CDR1 SSHAT and CDR2 FNYEAQ (reference sequence). This CDR3 is built from 13 residues. CDR3 DNA: TGTGCTTTCTTGGCCCCAACAACCGGGGAGCTGTTTTTT. Translated: CAFLAPTTGELFF.

This clone was counted a single time. The rearrangement joins TRBV5-1 to TRBJ1-2; D is uncertain. The CDR3 runs 13 residues. The ends were cut back, 0 bases at V and 1 base at J, with 4 bases in the middle. Germline V gives CDR1 SGHRS, CDR2 YFSETQ. CDR3 bases: TGCGCCAGCAGCTTGGACAATAACTATGGCTACACCTTC. Its protein is CASSLDNNYGYTF.

This rearrangement joins TRBV11-2 to TRBJ1-1, with D uncertain. The ends were cut back, 5 bases at V and 4 bases at J, with 11 bases in the middle. Germline V gene sequence: CDR1 SGHAT, CDR2 FQNNGV. There are 13 residues in the CDR3. The CDR3 DNA follows: TGTGCCAGCAGCACAACACCGAGCACTGAAGCTTTCTTT. Residues: CASSTTPSTEAFF.

The rearrangement uses TRBV6-6 and TRBJ2-4; D is uncertain. V gave up 5 bases and J gave up 0 bases, with 14 bases separating them. Germline CDR1 MNHNY, CDR2 SVGAGI (reference sequence). This CDR3 contains 16 residues. The CDR3 here is CASSGVGTLAKNIQYF. CDR3 in DNA: TGTGCCAGCAGTGGGGTGGGAACCCTAGCCAAAAACATTCAGTACTTC.

This chain connects TRBV30 to TRBJ1-4; D ambiguous. The CDR3 is 14 amino acids. CDR1 and CDR2 from the germline V gene are GTSNPN and SVGIG (reference sequence). Trimming stripped 5 bases from V and 5 bases from J, with 15 bases between. The CDR3, as DNA: TGTGCCTGGTACCGCCCTGGTGGGAATGAAAAACTGTTTTTT. It encodes CAWYRPGGNEKLFF.

This clone has just a few counts. The rearrangement links TRBV5-1 to TRBJ1-6, with 9 bases fitting TRBD1. CDR3 length equals 15 residues. Losses at the gene ends were 4 bases for V and 11 bases for J; bases not matched to a gene: 10. Germline assignment: CDR1 SGHRS and CDR2 YFSETQ. CDR3 loop: CASSLFPGQGAPLHF. Written as DNA, the CDR3 is TGCGCCAGCAGCCTCTTCCCGGGACAGGGTGCACCCCTCCACTTT.

The genes are TRBV28 and TRBJ2-7; D is unclear. CDR3 size: 15 residues. Trimming took 7 bases from V and 0 from J, leaving 16 bases between them. Germline V gene sequence: CDR1 MDHEN, CDR2 SYDVKM. As DNA, the CDR3 is TGTGCCAGCACCCCTCACGGACGGAGCTCCTACGAGCAGTACTTC. It encodes CASTPHGRSSYEQYF.

The table lists this clone with a few counts. Other DNA variants within this sample encode the same CDR3. V and J are TRBV5-1 and TRBJ1-1; D unclear. Germline assignment: CDR1 SGHRS and CDR2 YFSETQ. Deletions cut 1 base from V and 1 base from J, with 5 bases between. This CDR3 contains 13 residues. The CDR3 reads CASSLWGNTEAFF. As DNA, the CDR3 is TGCGCCAGCAGCTTGTGGGGGAACACTGAAGCTTTCTTT. Together with reference TRBV5-1 and TRBJ1-1, the CDR3 gives the full variable domain: KAGVTQTPRYLIKTRGQQVTLSCSPISGHRSVSWYQQTPGQGLQFLFEYFSETQRNKGNFPGRFSGRQFSNSRSEMNVSTLELGDSALYLCASSLWGNTEAFFGQGTRLTVV.

The rearrangement uses TRBV11-2 and TRBJ2-7, with a weak D call TRBD1 (5 bases). The germline V gene has CDR1 SGHAT and CDR2 FQNNGV. This CDR3 is built from 13 residues. V was pared by 4 bases and J by 0 bases, with 7 bases between. The chain's CDR3 is CASSSGFSYEQYF. The CDR3 DNA is TGTGCCAGCAGCTCAGGGTTCTCCTACGAGCAGTACTTC.

This chain links TRBV21-1 with TRBJ1-1; the D call in the table, TRBD1, was not verified against the DNA. TRBV21-1 is marked as a pseudogene. The CDR3 is made up of 17 amino acids. The DNA for the CDR3 is TGTGCCAGCAGCAACCTCCGGGACAGGGACCAACTGCCTGAAGCTTTCTTT. As protein: CASSNLRDRDQLPEAFF.

The chain employs TRBV4-1 and TRBJ1-5; the D is unclear. Looked up from germline, CDR1 is MGHRA and CDR2 is YSYEKL. V gave up 0 bases and J gave up 12 bases, with 15 bases separating them. CDR3 length: 14 residues. In DNA form, the CDR3 reads TGCGCCAGCAGCCAAGACCCCCTCGGGATAAACCAGCATTTT. It yields the protein CASSQDPLGINQHF.

The rearrangement uses TRBV20-1 and TRBJ1-1; unclear D gene. Deletions cut 6 bases from V and 7 bases from J, with 12 bases between. This CDR3 region has 11 residues. Germline CDR1 DFQATT, CDR2 SNEGSKA (reference sequence). The CDR3 DNA reads TGCAGTGCAGGTCGTGGGCTTGAAGCTTTCTTT. It yields the protein CSAGRGLEAFF.

This sequence joins TRBV9 and TRBJ2-7; D might be TRBD1 (6 bases). The germline gives CDR1 SGDLS, CDR2 YYNGEE. V gave up 0 bases and J gave up 6 bases, with 10 bases separating them. CDR3 length: 13 amino acids. The CDR3 is CASSVGQASEQYF. The CDR3 DNA reads as TGTGCCAGCAGCGTAGGACAGGCCTCCGAGCAGTACTTC. The full variable domain, its missing parts supplied by reference TRBV9 and TRBJ2-7, is DSGVTQTPKHLITATGQRVTLRCSPRSGDLSVYWYQQSLDQGLQFLIQYYNGEERAKGNILERFSAQQFPDLHSELNLSSLELGDSALYFCASSVGQASEQYFGPGTRLTVT.

The chain is built from TRBV18 and TRBJ2-3, with TRBD1 identical over 10 bases. Trimming took 1 base from V and 1 from J; bases not matched to a gene: 2. Germline V CDR1 and CDR2: KGHSH, LQKENI. The CDR3 has 16 amino acids. The CDR3 bases are TGTGCCAGCTCACCACTCGGGACAGGGGGCACAGATACGCAGTATTTT. Its protein product is CASSPLGTGGTDTQYF.